The clone carrying this T cell receptor beta chain was seen only a few times. Its antigen remains unknown. As part of library construction, unique molecular identifiers were attached to individual cDNA molecules. A single record per CDR3 protein comes from TCRdb applying MiXCR to the 5' RACE reads. The sample has some 88,000 distinct CDR3 sequences, around a sixth seen once. Trimming cost V 2 bases and J 2 bases, with 5 bases left between them. The CDR3 runs to 13 residues. The V gene's germline CDR1 is SGHTA and CDR2 FQGTGA. The sample comes from a study of early T cells in non-severe SARS-CoV-2 infection. Study at large: Chains were unpaired, as sequencing was done on bulk RNA from unsorted whole blood.

Study-wide findings and caveats: Matching with VDJdb favored anti-spike CD8 responses (missing private and CD4 specificities).

The material was whole blood, obtained at baseline. The chain joins TRBV7-3 to TRBJ2-3; D gene uncertain. The TCR comes from an adult who was a healthcare worker with PCR-confirmed SARS-CoV-2 infection or an uninfected control (not recorded which). The CDR3 nucleotides are TGTGCCAGCAGCTTATCCTACACAGATACGCAGTATTTT. Translation gives CASSLSYTDTQYF.